This T cell receptor (beta chain) was retrieved from a study of T cell changes during pregnancy in multiple sclerosis. Sequencing was performed with immunoSEQ multiplex PCR; in TCRdb, only in-frame clones are kept and a portion is missing. The sample lists 91,000 or so clones, 92% seen once, with about 2% in the top ten. Trimming left V 6 bases short and J 3 bases short, with 14 bases between. The CDR3 runs to 14 residues. In germline, CDR1 is MNHNS, CDR2 SASEGT. The sequenced sample was peripheral blood, obtained after pregnancy. This receptor was taken from a female donor with multiple sclerosis, enrolled in a pregnancy study. This chain uses TRBV6-1 with TRBJ1-1, with D maybe TRBD1 (5 bases). DNA for the CDR3: TGTGCCAGCAGGGGGGGAGAGGGTTACACTGAAGCTTTCTTT. Protein sequence: CASRGGEGYTEAFF.